These 31 T cell receptor beta chains came from one sample sequenced in a study of siplizumab effects on memory and regulatory T cells. Some clones are missing from TCRdb's copy, which holds only in-frame ones; the method was immunoSEQ multiplex PCR. The table has approximately 92,000 clones, about 93% seen once. Material: non-Treg CD4+ T cells sorted from blood. The receptors originated from a human donor in good health.

The rearrangement uses TRBV5-1 and TRBJ2-3; 7 nucleotides align to TRBD2. Trimming at V came to 2 bases and at J to 2 bases, leaving 11 bases not matched to a gene. The V gene's germline CDR1 is SGHRS and CDR2 YFSETQ. The CDR3 loop spans 17 amino acids. The CDR3 region is CASSFPKEAGATDTQYF. The CDR3 DNA sequence: TGCGCCAGCAGCTTTCCTAAGGAGGCGGGAGCCACAGATACGCAGTATTTT. The full variable domain, rest sourced from reference TRBV5-1 and TRBJ2-3, is KAGVTQTPRYLIKTRGQQVTLSCSPISGHRSVSWYQQTPGQGLQFLFEYFSETQRNKGNFPGRFSGRQFSNSRSEMNVSTLELGDSALYLCASSFPKEAGATDTQYFGPGTRLTVL.

The CDR3 DNA sequence: TGTGCCAGCAGCGCTAGCTACGAGCAGTACTTC. It encodes CASSASYEQYF. The genes are TRBV7-2 and TRBJ2-7; D ambiguous. Trimming took off 5 bases at V and 3 bases at J, with 5 bases between the two ends. CDR1 is SGHTA, CDR2 FQGNSA, per germline. This CDR3 has 11 amino acids.

This clone was recorded only once. J is TRBJ2-2 and V is TRBV10-1; D is ambiguous. Germline loops: CDR1 WNHNN, CDR2 SYGVQD (reference sequence). V dropped 0 bases and J dropped 0 bases, with 8 bases sitting between them. The CDR3 is 16 amino acids. CDR3 sequence: CASSESGRANTGELFF. The CDR3, as DNA: TGCGCCAGCAGTGAGTCCGGCAGAGCGAACACCGGGGAGCTGTTTTTT.

J is TRBJ1-1 and V is TRBV5-1; D perhaps matches TRBD1 (6 bases). The CDR3 totals 14 residues. Germline V gene lookup returns CDR1 SGHRS and CDR2 YFSETQ. V was trimmed by 5 bases and J by 3 bases, leaving 14 bases between them. The CDR3 spells CASSTSGAHTEAFF. CDR3 nucleotide sequence: TGCGCCAGCAGTACCTCGGGGGCGCACACTGAAGCTTTCTTT.

V and J are TRBV6-1 and TRBJ2-1; D is tentatively TRBD1 or TRBD2 (5 bases each). The CDR3 sequence is 14 residues long. V lost 6 bases and J lost 6, with 15 bases in between. CDR1 and CDR2 from the germline V gene are MNHNS and SASEGT. CDR3 sequence (DNA): TGTGCCAGCAGGGGGGTGGGGATGGGCAATGAGCAGTTCTTC. Its protein is CASRGVGMGNEQFF.

The chain has TRBV14 and TRBJ1-1; no reliable D call. From germline, CDR1 is SGHDN and CDR2 FVKESK. V was clipped by 1 base and J by 7 bases, with 7 bases between them. This CDR3 comprises 12 residues. The CDR3 reads CASSQGLVEAFF. CDR3 sequence (DNA): TGTGCCAGCAGCCAAGGCTTGGTTGAAGCTTTCTTT.

This clone was recorded only once. V and J are TRBV5-4 and TRBJ2-3; 9 bases map to TRBD2. Germline assignment: CDR1 SGHNT and CDR2 YYREEE (reference sequence). V trimming: 2 bases; J trimming: 4 bases; junction bases outside the gene matches: 11. The CDR3 is 17 amino acids. The CDR3 region is CASSLAGGGRGADTQYF. The CDR3 nucleotides are TGTGCCAGCAGCTTAGCGGGAGGTGGGCGGGGCGCAGATACGCAGTATTTT.

The genes are TRBV6-5 and TRBJ1-5; TRBD1 matches 7 bases. V was pared by 2 bases and J by 8 bases, with 3 bases of the junction left unmatched. The CDR3 has 13 residues. Germline CDR1 and CDR2: MNHEY and SVGAGI. CDR3 in DNA: TGTGCCAGCAGTTACGACAGGGCTGAGCCCCAGCATTTT. Encoded protein: CASSYDRAEPQHF.

This sequence joins TRBV10-3 and TRBJ2-7; TRBD1 matches at 9 bases. The trim removed 8 bases at V and 4 bases at J, leaving 9 bases unmatched. CDR1 and CDR2 (germline): ENHRY, SYGVKD. The CDR3 covers 14 residues. CDR3 bases: TGTGCCATCGCAGCGACAGGGGGAGGGTACGAGCAGTACTTC. Protein: CAIAATGGGYEQYF.

The V call is TRBV18, the J call TRBJ1-2; D is unresolved. The CDR3 is made up of 15 amino acids. V lost 5 bases, J lost 0 bases, and 13 bases lay in between. CDR1 is KGHSH and CDR2 is LQKENI in the germline V gene. This chain's CDR3 is CASSFSNTANYGYTF. Written as DNA, the CDR3 is TGTGCCAGCTCATTTTCAAACACAGCTAACTATGGCTACACCTTC. Full variable domain (rest looked up from reference TRBV18 and TRBJ1-2): NAGVMQNPRHLVRRRGQEARLRCSPMKGHSHVYWYRQLPEEGLKFMVYLQKENIIDESGMPKERFSAEFPKEGPSILRIQQVVRGDSAAYFCASSFSNTANYGYTFGSGTRLTVV.

This clone came up a few times. Written as DNA, the CDR3 is TGTGCCAGCAGCCAATACATGAACACTGAAGCTTTCTTT. This encodes CASSQYMNTEAFF. The rearrangement joins TRBV14 to TRBJ1-1, with D unclear. Germline loops: CDR1 SGHDN, CDR2 FVKESK. This CDR3 has 13 residues. Between the trimmed V and J ends, which lost 2 bases and 0 bases, there was a span of 4 bases.

The chain is built from TRBV7-8 and TRBJ2-7; 11 bases agree with TRBD2. The CDR3 has 16 residues. The trim removed 4 bases at V and 7 bases at J, leaving 12 bases unmatched. CDR1 and CDR2 from the germline V gene are SGHVS and FQNEAQ. The CDR3 DNA is TGTGCCAGCAGCTGGGGCCTAGCGGGAGGCTCGGGAGAGCAGTACTTC. Its translation is CASSWGLAGGSGEQYF.

The rearrangement joins TRBV19 to TRBJ1-5, with D unclear. V gave up 0 bases and J gave up 5 bases, with 11 bases separating them. The germline gives CDR1 LNHDA, CDR2 SQIVND (reference sequence). The CDR3 is 15 amino acids. The CDR3 reads CASSIDGERHQPQHF. The CDR3 DNA sequence: TGTGCCAGTAGTATAGACGGGGAGCGGCATCAGCCCCAGCATTTT.

In this sample, this clone turned up a few times. This chain joins TRBV19 and TRBJ1-5; TRBD1 agrees at 8 bases. This CDR3 has 14 residues. Germline CDR1 is LNHDA and CDR2 is SQIVND (reference sequence). Trimming cost V 5 bases and J 6 bases; bases outside gene matches: 6. CDR3 bases: TGTGCCAGTAGTCTCACAGGGGGGAGTCAGCCCCAGCATTTT. Protein product: CASSLTGGSQPQHF.

The chain employs TRBV7-8 and TRBJ2-3; the D call may be TRBD1 or TRBD2 (5 bases each). V shed 1 base and J shed 3 bases, with 11 bases lying between them. CDR1 and CDR2 (germline): SGHVS, FQNEAQ. CDR3 length equals 15 residues. The CDR3 region has the DNA TGTGCCAGCAGCTTAGACAGGAGGAAGACAGATACGCAGTATTTT. Amino acids: CASSLDRRKTDTQYF. The full variable domain, completed using reference TRBV7-8 and TRBJ2-3, is GAGVSQSPRYKVAKRGQDVALRCDPISGHVSLFWYQQALGQGPEFLTYFQNEAQLDKSGLPSDRFFAERPEGSVSTLKIQRTQQEDSAVYLCASSLDRRKTDTQYFGPGTRLTVL.

The chain recombines TRBV19 with TRBJ1-1, with a weak D call TRBD1 (5 bases). The CDR3 contains 15 residues. Trimming took off 2 bases at V and 5 bases at J, with 15 bases between the two ends. Per the germline V gene, CDR1 is LNHDA and CDR2 is SQIVND (reference sequence). DNA for the CDR3: TGTGCCAGTAGTATACGACAGCCTTCTGCGACTGAAGCTTTCTTT. Translated: CASSIRQPSATEAFF.

In nucleotides, the CDR3 is TGTGCCAGCAGTACATCATGGGGTAGAGGAGATACGCAGTATTTT. Translated, it gives CASSTSWGRGDTQYF. J is TRBJ2-3 and V is TRBV6-5; the D is unclear. There are 15 residues in the CDR3. V was trimmed by 5 bases and J by 5 bases, leaving 17 bases between them. Looked up from germline, CDR1 is MNHEY and CDR2 is SVGAGI.

The chain is built from TRBV28 and TRBJ1-2; no firm D call. V lost 7 bases and J 4 bases, leaving 16 bases between the germline ends. In germline, CDR1 is MDHEN, CDR2 SYDVKM. This CDR3 is 14 amino acids long. The CDR3 protein is CASTIRQNLYGYTF. DNA of the CDR3: TGTGCCAGCACCATCAGACAAAACCTCTATGGCTACACCTTC.

The chain has TRBV13 and TRBJ2-1; TRBD2 matches at 11 bases. The germline gives CDR1 PRHDT, CDR2 FYEKMQ (reference sequence). The CDR3 has 16 residues. V lost 2 bases to trimming and J lost 3 bases; unmatched junction nucleotides: 3. This CDR3 is CASSLPSGRLYNEQFF. In DNA, the CDR3 is TGTGCCAGCAGCTTACCTAGCGGGAGGCTCTACAATGAGCAGTTCTTC.

This clone was seen only once. The CDR3 bases are TGTGCCAGCAGTTTATGGGGGACAGGGGACCCAGATACGCAGTATTTT. Translating it yields CASSLWGTGDPDTQYF. The rearrangement links TRBV28 to TRBJ2-3, with 10 bases aligning to TRBD1. From germline, CDR1 is MDHEN and CDR2 SYDVKM. The CDR3 is 16 residues long. V dropped 0 bases and J dropped 4; count of bases not matched to a gene: 4. Using reference TRBV28 and TRBJ2-3 for the parts outside the CDR3, the full variable domain is DVKVTQSSRYLVKRTGEKVFLECVQDMDHENMFWYRQDPGLGLRLIYFSYDVKMKEKGDIPEGYSVSREKKERFSLILESASTNQTSMYLCASSLWGTGDPDTQYFGPGTRLTVL.

The chain carries TRBV2 and TRBJ2-1; D is unresolved. Trimming cost V 6 bases and J 10 bases, with 10 bases left between them. Germline V CDR1 and CDR2: SNHLY, FYNNEI. The CDR3 contains 11 residues. This chain's CDR3 is CASRVYTEQFF. The CDR3, as DNA: TGTGCCAGCAGGGTCTACACGGAGCAGTTCTTC.

V usage is TRBV6-1 and J usage is TRBJ1-2; D might be TRBD1 (5 bases). V gave up 5 bases and J gave up 4 bases, with 11 bases separating them. The CDR3 loop spans 13 amino acids. CDR1 is MNHNS and CDR2 is SASEGT in the germline V gene. CDR3 nucleotide sequence: TGTGCCAGCAGTCGGGGCGTTTTCTATGGCTACACCTTC. Translating it yields CASSRGVFYGYTF.

The V call is TRBV7-2, the J call TRBJ1-2; 9 bases map to TRBD1. Germline CDR1 SGHTA, CDR2 FQGNSA. The length of the CDR3 is 14 residues. Unmatched junction bases numbered 8, after V lost 4 bases and J lost 8 bases. CDR3 bases: TGTGCCAGCAGCTCCGGGACAGGGATAGGAGGCTACACCTTC. Protein sequence: CASSSGTGIGGYTF. Looking up the rest from reference TRBV7-2 and TRBJ1-2 gives the full variable domain: GAGVSQSPSNKVTEKGKDVELRCDPISGHTALYWYRQSLGQGLEFLIYFQGNSAPDKSGLPSDRFSAERTGGSVSTLTIQRTQQEDSAVYLCASSSGTGIGGYTFGSGTRLTVV.

The CDR3 here is CASSQDIRGPSPLHF. CDR3 nucleotides: TGTGCCAGCAGCCAAGATATCCGGGGCCCTTCACCCCTCCACTTT. The chain carries TRBV4-2 and TRBJ1-6, with D possibly being TRBD1 (5 bases). V lost 0 bases and J lost 9, with 12 bases in between. Germline V gene lookup returns CDR1 LGHNA and CDR2 YNFKEQ. The CDR3 loop spans 15 amino acids.

This chain joins TRBV25-1 and TRBJ1-1; 8 bases are shared with TRBD1. This CDR3 contains 13 residues. With V trimmed by 6 bases and J by 4 bases, 4 bases remained unmatched. Germline CDR1 is MGHDK and CDR2 is SYGVNS. CDR3 nucleotide sequence: TGTGCCAGCAGGATACAGGGGGGCACTGAAGCTTTCTTT. Translated, it gives CASRIQGGTEAFF.

The rearrangement joins TRBV30 to TRBJ1-2; D is unclear. Trimming removed 0 bases at V and 1 base at J, with 9 bases between. Germline V gene sequence: CDR1 GTSNPN, CDR2 SVGIG (reference sequence). This CDR3 has 14 residues. DNA of the CDR3: TGTGCCTGGAGTGTACGGCGGATTAACTATGGCTACACCTTC. This gives the protein CAWSVRRINYGYTF.

The chain employs TRBV21-1 and TRBJ1-1; no check of the table's D call, TRBD1, against the DNA was made. TRBV21-1 is designated a pseudogene. The CDR3 sequence is 18 residues long. CDR3 sequence: CASSTLSPGTGFVLEAFF. Written as DNA, the CDR3 is TGTGCCAGCAGCACACTGTCCCCCGGGACAGGGTTTGTCCTTGAAGCTTTCTTT.

The J gene is TRBJ2-3, the V gene TRBV14; no definite D call. Trimming left V 4 bases short and J 10 bases short, with 12 bases between. The CDR3 consists of 12 residues. Per germline, CDR1 SGHDN and CDR2 FVKESK. The CDR3 sequence is CASSRNYRAQYF. In DNA form, the CDR3 reads TGTGCCAGCAGCCGGAATTATCGAGCGCAGTATTTT.

The CDR3 DNA sequence: TGTGCCAGCTCACCTCGGGAGGGCTACACCTTC. Translated: CASSPREGYTF. The gene calls are TRBV18 and TRBJ1-2, with D uncertain. With 3 bases removed from V and 8 bases from J, the gap between germline ends came to 7 bases. CDR3 size: 11 residues. Germline V gives CDR1 KGHSH, CDR2 LQKENI.

The chain uses TRBV10-3 and TRBJ1-1; possibly TRBD1 for D (5 bases). Germline CDR1 and CDR2: ENHRY and SYGVKD. This CDR3 contains 16 residues. Trimming removed 3 bases at V and 1 base at J, with 15 bases between. CDR3 bases: TGTGCCATCAGTGACCCGGGGGGTTGGAAGAACACTGAAGCTTTCTTT. Amino acids: CAISDPGGWKNTEAFF.

V usage is TRBV19 and J usage is TRBJ2-1, with D possibly TRBD2 on 5 matching bases. This CDR3 is built from 15 residues. Germline V gene data show CDR1 as LNHDA and CDR2 as SQIVND (reference sequence). V was cut by 5 bases and J by 7 bases, with 18 bases left in between. The CDR3 nucleotides are TGTGCCAGTAGTCCCGCGGGTGTTCCCGTTAATGAGCAGTTCTTC. Protein product: CASSPAGVPVNEQFF.